This record covers a single T cell receptor (beta chain). Its antigen is unknown. Per germline, CDR1 LNHDA and CDR2 SQIVND (reference sequence). This CDR3 has 15 amino acids. V was pared by 5 bases and J by 1 base, with 15 bases between. This entry is derived from a study of PD-1 blockade in classical Hodgkin lymphoma. The study's findings and limits: Prior to therapy, complete responders displayed diversity much like that of newly diagnosed patients. CD4+ TCR diversity rose significantly by C4D1, and CD8+ TCR diversity did not. Reasons behind the repertoire differences stay unclear, perhaps disease activity or earlier therapy.

Some clones are missing from TCRdb's copy, which holds only in-frame ones; the method was immunoSEQ multiplex PCR. The repertoire includes approximately 21,000 clones, roughly 72% of them detected once, and about a fifth sits in the top ten. All the patients suffered relapse after autologous stem cell transplantation, and brentuximab vedotin exposure differed. Reported best responses ranged across complete response, partial response or progressive disease. The receptor was isolated from a human donor with classical Hodgkin lymphoma. The chain combines TRBV19 with TRBJ2-7; TRBD2 might be the D (6 bases). Here the sequenced sample was peripheral blood mononuclear cells (PBMCs), taken at baseline. The CDR3 nucleotides are TGTGCCAGTAGTTCCCAAAGCGGGTCATCCTACGAGCAGTACTTC. The encoded protein is CASSSQSGSSYEQYF. Full variable domain (rest looked up from reference TRBV19 and TRBJ2-7): DGGITQSPKYLFRKEGQNVTLSCEQNLNHDAMYWYRQDPGQGLRLIYYSQIVNDFQKGDIAEGYSVSREKKESFPLTVTSAQKNPTAFYLCASSSQSGSSYEQYFGPGTRLTVT.